Reported below is one TCR beta chain. The antigen is unknown. The treatment denotes: randomized to nivolumab then ipilimumab (arm A) or the reverse (arm B). The data were obtained in a study of sequential checkpoint blockade in melanoma. The overall study: Arm A got nivolumab then ipilimumab; arm B the reverse, 1:1.

Trimming stripped 4 bases from V and 1 base from J, with 20 bases between. CDR1 and CDR2 from the germline V gene are SGHRS and YFSETQ. CDR3 length equals 18 residues. Study-wide points: In arm A, pretreatment tumor clonality was associated with response.

The assay was immunoSEQ multiplex PCR, and TCRdb's table has in-frame clones only and misses some. The table records approximately 4,900 clones, under 30% of them present only once. Sequenced material: tumor tissue (inferred from file names), taken from a patient given nivolumab and ipilimumab in sequence. The chain has TRBV5-1 and TRBJ2-2; D may be TRBD2 (5 bases). The receptor comes from a human donor with melanoma. CDR3 DNA: TGCGCCAGCAGCAACGGCCGGGTGACCGGGGTGAACACCGGGGAGCTGTTTTTT. Translated: CASSNGRVTGVNTGELFF.